The 25 T cell receptor beta chains below were found in one sample sequenced in a study of blood T cell repertoires in COVID-19. Profiling relied on immunoSEQ multiplex PCR, and the TCRdb table lists in-frame clones only, not all of them. Of about 260,000 clones listed, around 78% were seen once; the top ten hold around 4.5%. Sequencing used peripheral blood. The origin of the receptors is a man between 60 and 75 years old who had recovered from COVID-19.

CDR3 coding DNA: TGTGCCAGCAGTTCACCCTTCGAGGGAAACACTGAAGCTTTCTTT. Residues: CASSSPFEGNTEAFF. The chain is built from TRBV28 and TRBJ1-1; the D is unclear. CDR1 is MDHEN, CDR2 SYDVKM, per germline. The V and J ends lost 4 bases and 2 bases respectively, with 14 bases between them. This CDR3 comprises 15 residues.

The chain carries TRBV14 and TRBJ1-4; 7 nucleotides align to TRBD1. This CDR3 is built from 14 residues. V lost 0 bases to trimming and J lost 8 bases; unmatched junction nucleotides: 3. Germline assignment: CDR1 SGHDN and CDR2 FVKESK. CDR3 sequence: CASSQDMGQEKLFF. The CDR3 DNA reads as TGTGCCAGCAGCCAAGATATGGGACAGGAAAAACTGTTTTTT.

This clone was observed a handful of times. This rearrangement joins TRBV11-2 to TRBJ2-2, with 12 bases identical to TRBD2. The V gene end was trimmed by 7 bases and the J gene end by 6 bases; junction bases not matched to a gene: 18. Germline loops: CDR1 SGHAT, CDR2 FQNNGV. The CDR3 is 19 amino acids. The chain's CDR3 is CASNGGLAGSSGGAGELFF. CDR3 bases: TGTGCCAGCAACGGAGGACTAGCGGGATCTTCGGGTGGGGCCGGGGAGCTGTTTTTT.

Points on this clone: Other DNA sequences in the sample encode the same CDR3. This chain connects TRBV2 to TRBJ1-5, with 8 bases aligning to TRBD1. The CDR3 runs 13 residues. Germline CDR1 SNHLY, CDR2 FYNNEI. J gave up 10 bases and V 8 bases, and 10 bases lay outside the gene matches. The CDR3 loop reads CASQDRVTQPQHF. For the CDR3, the DNA is TGTGCCAGCCAGGACAGGGTGACTCAACCCCAGCATTTT.

This clone appeared once. The chain is built from TRBV7-2 and TRBJ1-1; D possibly corresponds to TRBD1 (5 bases). Germline V CDR1 and CDR2: SGHTA, FQGNSA. Trimming stripped 2 bases from V and 4 bases from J, with 17 bases between. The CDR3 runs 16 residues. The CDR3 spells CASSLWAAGISTEAFF. The CDR3 nucleotides are TGTGCCAGCAGCTTATGGGCGGCAGGGATCTCCACTGAAGCTTTCTTT.

V is TRBV13 and J is TRBJ2-1, with 8 bases matching TRBD2. The CDR3 length is 15 residues. Trimming cost V 5 bases and J 7 bases; bases outside gene matches: 10. Germline assignment: CDR1 PRHDT and CDR2 FYEKMQ (reference sequence). The CDR3 DNA reads as TGTGCCAGCAGCGTGCGGGGACTAGTGGTAAATGAGCAGTTCTTC. This sequence encodes CASSVRGLVVNEQFF.

This clone was seen a handful of times. The J gene is TRBJ1-3, the V gene TRBV19; a possible D gene is TRBD1 (6 bases). CDR3 size: 17 residues. With 5 bases removed from V and 0 bases from J, the gap between germline ends came to 17 bases. Per germline, CDR1 LNHDA and CDR2 SQIVND (reference sequence). This CDR3 is CASSPRTAAPSGNTIYF. The CDR3 DNA sequence: TGTGCCAGTAGTCCTAGGACAGCGGCACCCTCTGGAAACACCATATATTTT.

This rearrangement joins TRBV5-5 to TRBJ1-3, with 8 bases that match TRBD1. The CDR3 is 19 residues long. Germline CDR1 reads SGHKS; CDR2 reads YYEKEE (reference sequence). The trim removed 0 bases at V and 1 base at J, leaving 12 bases unmatched. In DNA form, the CDR3 reads TGTGCCAGCAGCTTGGCCCATGGGACAGGAGTACCGTCTGGAAACACCATATATTTT. This codes for CASSLAHGTGVPSGNTIYF.

This clone occurred once. The chain recombines TRBV30 with TRBJ1-6; 9 bases are shared with TRBD1. The CDR3 totals 15 residues. The V gene end was trimmed by 3 bases and the J gene end by 7 bases; junction bases not matched to a gene: 7. CDR1 is GTSNPN and CDR2 is SVGIG in the germline V gene (reference sequence). The CDR3 region has the DNA TGTGCCTGGAGGTCCGGGACAGGGCCGAATTCACCCCTCCACTTT. Translating it yields CAWRSGTGPNSPLHF.

The chain joins TRBV29-1 to TRBJ2-3; no reliable D call. There are 13 residues in the CDR3. The V gene lost 3 bases and the J gene lost 0 bases, with 7 bases spanning the gap. The germline V gene has CDR1 SQVTM and CDR2 ANQGSEA. CDR3: CSVDGSSTDTQYF. For the CDR3, the DNA is TGCAGCGTTGACGGTAGTAGCACAGATACGCAGTATTTT.

The rearrangement uses TRBV30 and TRBJ2-1, with 7 bases fitting TRBD2. The CDR3 runs 14 residues. The V gene's germline CDR1 is GTSNPN and CDR2 SVGIG (reference sequence). Trimming cost V 1 base and J 4 bases; bases outside gene matches: 4. The CDR3 protein is CAWSGGRGYNEQFF. Here the CDR3 DNA reads TGTGCCTGGAGTGGCGGGAGAGGGTACAATGAGCAGTTCTTC. Supplemented by reference TRBV30 and TRBJ2-1, the full variable domain reads SQTIHQWPATLVQPVGSPLSLECTVEGTSNPNLYWYRQAAGRGLQLLFYSVGIGQISSEVPQNLSASRPQDRQFILSSKKLLLSDSGFYLCAWSGGRGYNEQFFGPGTRLTVL.

V gene TRBV6-5 combines with J gene TRBJ1-3; a weak D match, TRBD1 (5 bases). Trimming shortened V by 6 bases and J by 0 bases, and 9 bases separated the two germline ends. Germline CDR1 reads MNHEY; CDR2 reads SVGAGI. This CDR3 region has 14 residues. The CDR3 nucleotides read TGTGCCAGCAGATGGGGGGACTCTGGAAACACCATATATTTT. Protein: CASRWGDSGNTIYF.

V gene TRBV6-5 combines with J gene TRBJ2-5, with D unresolved. The CDR3 extends over 15 amino acids. Germline lookup yields CDR1 MNHEY and CDR2 SVGAGI. V was pared by 6 bases and J by 5 bases, with 19 bases between. As DNA, the CDR3 is TGTGCCAGCAGGGCAGAAGGCGGCAGATTGGAGACCCAGTACTTC. It encodes CASRAEGGRLETQYF.

This clone was counted at least ten times. The gene calls are TRBV4-1 and TRBJ1-4; a weak D match, TRBD1 (5 bases). This CDR3 is built from 16 residues. Germline CDR1 and CDR2: MGHRA and YSYEKL. Trimming stripped 3 bases from V and 0 bases from J, with 11 bases between. Here the CDR3 DNA reads TGCGCCAGCAGCCAGATCACAGGCACAACTAATGAAAAACTGTTTTTT. This codes for CASSQITGTTNEKLFF.

J is TRBJ2-3 and V is TRBV5-3; unclear D gene. TRBV5-3 has ORF status, its function being uncertain. CDR3 length equals 15 residues. Trimming shortened V by 9 bases and J by 4 bases, and 21 bases separated the two germline ends. CDR3 nucleotides: TGTGCCAACTATTGGATTGGGTGCTTCGCAGATACGCAGTATTTT. Its translation is CANYWIGCFADTQYF.

This rearrangement joins TRBV7-6 to TRBJ2-3, with TRBD2 identical over 8 bases. V was clipped by 1 base and J by 5 bases; unmatched bases: 5. Germline CDR1 is SGHVS and CDR2 is FNYEAQ. The CDR3 totals 15 residues. As DNA, the CDR3 is TGTGCCAGCAGCTTAGACAACGGGAGGGTAGATACGCAGTATTTT. Encoded protein: CASSLDNGRVDTQYF.

This chain connects TRBV10-3 to TRBJ2-1, with 9 nucleotides matching TRBD2. The V gene end was trimmed by 4 bases and the J gene end by 7 bases; junction bases not matched to a gene: 5. The CDR3 contains 14 residues. The germline V gene has CDR1 ENHRY and CDR2 SYGVKD. The CDR3 DNA reads TGTGCCATCAGTGCTAGCGGGGCTAAAAATGAGCAGTTCTTC. Translation: CAISASGAKNEQFF.

This chain joins TRBV6-5 and TRBJ1-1, with TRBD1 as a possible D gene (5 bases). In germline, CDR1 is MNHEY, CDR2 SVGAGI. The CDR3 loop spans 13 amino acids. Trimming shortened V by 7 bases and J by 3 bases, and 12 bases separated the two germline ends. CDR3 protein: CASTTGGDTEAFF. CDR3 DNA: TGTGCCAGCACCACGGGGGGTGACACTGAAGCTTTCTTT.

J is TRBJ2-3 and V is TRBV7-9, with D unresolved. Trimming shortened V by 5 bases and J by 0 bases, and 12 bases separated the two germline ends. The CDR3 is 15 residues long. From germline, CDR1 is SEHNR and CDR2 FQNEAQ (reference sequence). The CDR3, as DNA: TGTGCCAGCAGCGTGAGCACTACTAGCACAGATACGCAGTATTTT. Encoded protein: CASSVSTTSTDTQYF.

The CDR3 DNA reads as TGTGCCAGCAGCTTGGGTAGCGGGAGCACCGGGGAGCTGTTTTTT. Translated, it gives CASSLGSGSTGELFF. The V call is TRBV5-4, the J call TRBJ2-2; 9 nucleotides agree with TRBD2. The CDR3 length is 15 residues. Per the germline V gene, CDR1 is SGHNT and CDR2 is YYREEE (reference sequence). Losses at the gene ends were 0 bases for V and 4 bases for J; bases not matched to a gene: 1.

The chain has TRBV7-8 and TRBJ2-3; 8 bases fit TRBD1. Germline V lookup: CDR1 SGHVS, CDR2 FQNEAQ. The CDR3 has 14 residues. After removal of 6 bases from V and 5 bases from J, the junction contained 7 bases not matched to a gene. The CDR3 sequence: CASRTQGEGDTQYF. DNA for the CDR3: TGTGCCAGCAGGACACAGGGGGAAGGAGATACGCAGTATTTT.

The chain employs TRBV30 and TRBJ2-3; D not certain. The CDR3 runs 12 residues. Germline V lookup: CDR1 GTSNPN, CDR2 SVGIG (reference sequence). The germline V and J ends were trimmed by 1 base and 5 bases, with 7 bases remaining between them. The CDR3 DNA follows: TGTGCCTGGAGTGCTCTGCGAGATACGCAGTATTTT. Translation gives CAWSALRDTQYF.

This clone was detected only a few times. This chain joins TRBV29-1 and TRBJ2-4; a weak D match, TRBD1 (5 bases). V gave up 4 bases and J gave up 7 bases, with 14 bases separating them. This CDR3 spans 13 amino acids. CDR1 and CDR2 from the germline V gene are SQVTM and ANQGSEA. CDR3 nucleotide sequence: TGCAGCGTTGGAGGTTCAGGGCTGAACATTCAGTACTTC. It translates to CSVGGSGLNIQYF.

The J gene is TRBJ2-1, the V gene TRBV18; TRBD1 matches at 8 bases. V lost 6 bases and J lost 2; bases outside the gene matches: 6. CDR3 size: 15 residues. Germline CDR1 and CDR2: KGHSH and LQKENI. This chain's CDR3 is CASSQDRGTYNEQFF. The CDR3 region has the DNA TGTGCCAGCTCTCAAGACAGGGGCACCTACAATGAGCAGTTCTTC.

The genes are TRBV13 and TRBJ2-7, with a possible D match to TRBD1 (6 bases). CDR3 length: 13 amino acids. Germline-derived CDR1 and CDR2 are PRHDT and FYEKMQ (reference sequence). The germline V and J ends were trimmed by 5 bases and 3 bases, with 11 bases remaining between them. This CDR3 reads CASSKKGVYEQYF. The CDR3 DNA follows: TGTGCCAGCAGCAAGAAGGGGGTCTACGAGCAGTACTTC.